Listed here is a single T cell receptor beta chain. These data belong to a study of prognosis after radiotherapy for stage I lung cancer. Deletions cut 7 bases from V and 13 bases from J, with 20 bases between. This CDR3 comprises 13 residues. The study amplified the TCR beta CDR3 region from genomic DNA. This amplification was carried out by two rounds of multiplex PCR. Primers (each specific to one TRBV or TRBJ gene) were used in first-round PCR. TCRdb itself ran the multiplex PCR reads through MiXCR, one entry per CDR3 protein. The sample carries about 35,000 distinct CDR3 sequences, less than 45% recorded once.

This chain links TRBV12-3 or TRBV12-4 with TRBJ1-3; the D gene is possibly TRBD1 (6 bases). Material: PBMCs, obtained before or after stereotactic body radiation therapy (not recorded which). The sequence was collected from a donor over 45 with non-small cell lung cancer. In DNA, the CDR3 is TGTGCCAGCACCATCCAACAGGGAGGGCAAATATATTTT. Encoded protein: CASTIQQGGQIYF.